This TCR beta chain appears in the sequencing data of a study of blood T cells in healthy people across ages. The study's findings and limits: As age increased, TCR beta diversity per million T cells fell in a roughly linear fashion.

CDR3 length: 15 amino acids. CDR1 is MNHEY, CDR2 SVGAGI, per germline. V lost 3 bases and J 4 bases, leaving 15 bases between the germline ends. Then a second PCR, running about 7 to 11 cycles, was carried out with a sample-barcoded 5' primer and a J-beta primer mix. All samples yielded 2.5 million or more CDR3-containing paired-end reads. One entry per CDR3 protein results from TCRdb running MiXCR on the 5' RACE reads. The sample has 710,000 or so distinct CDR3 sequences, roughly 32% seen once. This clonotype has a count of ten or more. Its antigen is as yet unknown. V gene TRBV6-5 combines with J gene TRBJ2-5; D might be TRBD2 (5 bases). The sequenced sample was blood. The clonotype originates from a woman of 80 years or more in good health. CDR3: CASSYLPREGETQYF. DNA for the CDR3: TGTGCCAGCAGTTATTTGCCGAGGGAAGGAGAGACCCAGTACTTC.